This TCR beta chain was recovered during a study of blood T cell repertoires in COVID-19. The V gene lost 3 bases and the J gene lost 1 base, with 6 bases spanning the gap. The V gene's germline CDR1 is MNHEY and CDR2 SMNVEV (reference sequence). The CDR3 length is 13 residues. Data came from immunoSEQ multiplex PCR; TCRdb stores just in-frame clones and leaves some out. The data contain over 100,000 clones, 75% to 85% of them singletons. The rearrangement links TRBV27 to TRBJ1-1; no definite D call. The sequence derives from a man aged 65 to 85 with acute or convalescent COVID-19. The sequenced material came from peripheral blood. The CDR3 coding sequence is TGTGCCAGCAGTTTGTGGAGGAACACTGAAGCTTTCTTT. Residues: CASSLWRNTEAFF.